This T cell receptor beta chain was captured in a study of regulatory T cells in long-lasting Graves disease. Overall study: The antithyroid drugs taken by newly diagnosed Graves' patients had been used for under 3 months.

Researchers made TCR beta libraries by using iRepertoire HTBI primers and running Arm-PCR on CDR3 regions. Via MiXCR, TCRdb re-called the multiplex PCR reads, giving one row per CDR3 protein. The sample contains approximately 560,000 distinct CDR3 sequences, 15% to 20% of which appear only once. Time point noted: newly diagnosed GD, antithyroid drugs for less than 3 months. Construction of the TCR library relied on RNA isolated from PBMCs. There are many counts of this clonotype. These sequences were also reported in another study, on T cells in Graves' hyperthyroidism and ophthalmopathy.

The sequences come from peripheral blood mononuclear cells (PBMCs), collected at new diagnosis, from a patient treated with antithyroid drugs. The receptor was derived from a man younger than 30 with Graves disease.

The CDR3 coding sequence is TGTGCCAGCAGCCCGACTAGCGGGAGGGCCCACAATGAGCAGTTCTTC. Its translation is CASSPTSGRAHNEQFF. The chain carries TRBV7-2 and TRBJ2-1; 14 bases align to TRBD2. Per germline, CDR1 SGHTA and CDR2 FQGNSA. The CDR3 sequence is 16 residues long. V was clipped by 5 bases and J by 5 bases; unmatched bases: 5.